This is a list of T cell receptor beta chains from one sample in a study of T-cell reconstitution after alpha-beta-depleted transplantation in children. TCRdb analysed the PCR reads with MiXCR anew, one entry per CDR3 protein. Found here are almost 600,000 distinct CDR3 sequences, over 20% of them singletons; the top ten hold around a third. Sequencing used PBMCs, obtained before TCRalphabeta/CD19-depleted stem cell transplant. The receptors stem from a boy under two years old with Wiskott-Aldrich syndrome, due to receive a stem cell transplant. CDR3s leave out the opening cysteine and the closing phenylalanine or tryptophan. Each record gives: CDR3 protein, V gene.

SAGVGLAGETQY | TRBV20-1
SAAPSGAGEQF | TRBV20-1
ASSLVPENTIY | TRBV5-1
ASSGADRSIEAF | TRBV5-1
ASSLVTGGLGGANVLT | TRBV11-2
ASSSSRNTDTQY | TRBV2
SARDSGRSHYEQY | TRBV20-1
ASRGENEKLF | TRBV5-1
ASSPNRQGAKNEQY | TRBV18
ASSLYLSGQIYQPQH | TRBV7-9
SARRTGMGETQY | TRBV20-1
ASSEQGGEAF | TRBV12-3/TRBV12-4
ASSTSGSASEQY | TRBV7-2
SARDPNSNTEAF | TRBV20-1
ASSSRGGRATGELF | TRBV7-2
ASKVGAGEGYEQY | TRBV19
SVEDRGFETQY | TRBV29-1
ASSYSRLAGNPDTQY | TRBV6-5
ASSSLGGDEQF | TRBV5-1
ASSLNQGSGPSTDTQY | TRBV7-9
ASSLEGRGRVSYEQY | TRBV5-1
SAPRRDPSYEQY | TRBV20-1
ASTPRWASGTQY | TRBV28
ASSFEGKWETQY | TRBV7-7
ASSLVVSLDTQY | TRBV28
ASRHLTSGVTDTQY | TRBV27
ASSPRGDEQF | TRBV3-1
ASSRDRGLSGNQPQH | TRBV28
ASSAETSGVSYEQY | TRBV6-1
ASSRQGDKGETQY | TRBV5-1
ASSFLDRAPYEQY | TRBV5-6
ASSYDGKTDTQY | TRBV7-9
AISEDRAPNEKLF | TRBV10-3
ASSLYQGFLYEQY | TRBV27
ASSGPLAASYNEQF | TRBV11-1
ASSRLQGANSYEQY | TRBV4-1
SGGLYNEQF | TRBV20-1
ASSKWDRVTGELF | TRBV2
ASSLGGRAATDTQY | TRBV7-3
AISARGTVIYGQF | TRBV10-3
ASSQGTASSQTQY | TRBV3-1
SARDWQTSTDTQY | TRBV20-1
SASTTTNEKLF | TRBV20-1
ASSTPGRGGYNEQF | TRBV19
ASSTRSSGGGQEGHEQF | TRBV9
ASSPGGAGVRETQY | TRBV28
ASRVSLSYNEQF | TRBV5-1
SASTGGGETQY | TRBV20-1